The clone carrying this T cell receptor (beta chain) was found a few times. Its antigen is not known. As every portion of the isolated RNA was reverse transcribed, the sequencing read expressed TCRB transcripts. The method was immunoSEQ multiplex PCR; TCRdb's version includes in-frame clones alone and lacks a portion of them. Of 500,000 to 650,000 clones listed, 12% are singletons. The CDR3 is 15 amino acids. Looked up from germline, CDR1 is MNHNS and CDR2 is SASEGT. Between the trimmed V and J ends, which lost 3 bases and 10 bases, there was a span of 19 bases. This entry belongs to a study of beta chain features in type 1 diabetes. General study findings and limits: Among type 1 diabetes patients, VDJ junctions had fewer insertions and more deletions. The naive, central memory and Treg TCRB repertoires of patients appeared to be more similar to one another than those of healthy donors. Researchers could not determine here whether HLA type influences TCRB rearrangement. In cDNA sequencing, cells with high TCR expression could be over-represented. Shorter TCRB CDR3s, moderately but significantly so, were found in Type 1 diabetes patients in all four CD4+ subsets.

The TCR comes from a man aged 25 to 40 with type 1 diabetes. Sequencing was done on a sample of naive CD4+ T cells from blood. This rearrangement joins TRBV6-1 to TRBJ2-1, with D possibly being TRBD2 (6 bases). The CDR3 is CASSDTSGAGGEQFF. DNA of the CDR3: TGTGCCAGCAGTGATACGTCCGGGGCAGGAGGGGAGCAGTTCTTC.